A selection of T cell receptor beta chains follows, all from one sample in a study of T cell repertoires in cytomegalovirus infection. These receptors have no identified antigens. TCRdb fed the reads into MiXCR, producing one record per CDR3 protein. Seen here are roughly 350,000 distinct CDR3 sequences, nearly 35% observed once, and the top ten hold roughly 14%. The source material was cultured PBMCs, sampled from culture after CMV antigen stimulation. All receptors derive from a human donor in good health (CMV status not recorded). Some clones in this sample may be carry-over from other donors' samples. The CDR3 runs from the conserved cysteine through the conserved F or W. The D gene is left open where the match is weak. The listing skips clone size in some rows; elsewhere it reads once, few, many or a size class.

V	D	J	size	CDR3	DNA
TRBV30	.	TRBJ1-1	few	CAWSIGGGLRTEAFF	TGTGCCTGGAGCATTGGGGGGGGGTTGCGCACTGAAGCTTTCTTT
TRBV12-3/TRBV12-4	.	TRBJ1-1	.	CASRGRTEAFF	TGTGCCAGCAGAGGCCGCACTGAAGCTTTCTTT
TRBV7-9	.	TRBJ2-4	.	CASSSNQGGNIQYF	TGTGCCAGCAGCTCAAATCAGGGTGGAAACATTCAGTACTTC
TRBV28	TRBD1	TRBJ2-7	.	CASMGSGTVPYEQYF	TGTGCCAGCATGGGCTCCGGGACAGTGCCCTACGAGCAGTACTTC
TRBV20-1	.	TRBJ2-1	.	CSASSQRRSPGNEQFF	TGCAGTGCTAGCTCCCAGCGTCGATCCCCGGGCAATGAGCAGTTCTTC
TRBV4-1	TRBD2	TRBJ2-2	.	CASSPGLDTGELFF	TGTGCCAGCAGCCCGGGACTAGACACCGGGGAGCTGTTTTTT
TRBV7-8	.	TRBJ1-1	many	CASSLALENTEAFF	TGTGCCAGCAGCTTAGCGCTTGAAAACACTGAAGCTTTCTTT
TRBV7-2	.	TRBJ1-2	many	CASSLAQAGANYGYTF	TGTGCCAGCAGCTTAGCGCAGGCAGGGGCTAACTATGGCTACACCTTC
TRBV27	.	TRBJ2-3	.	CASRGVDTDTQYF	TGTGCCAGCCGTGGGGTGGACACAGATACGCAGTATTTT
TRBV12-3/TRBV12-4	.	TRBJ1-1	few	CASSFGHPNTEAFF	TGTGCCAGCAGTTTCGGACACCCGAACACTGAAGCTTTCTTT
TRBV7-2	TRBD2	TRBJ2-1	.	CASSARLAGVSEQFF	TGTGCCAGCAGCGCCAGACTAGCGGGAGTGAGTGAGCAGTTCTTC
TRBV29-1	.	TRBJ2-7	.	CSAGTGGMRTYEQYF	TGCAGTGCCGGGACTGGCGGGATGAGAACCTACGAGCAGTACTTC
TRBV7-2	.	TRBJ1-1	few	CASSLHPRGNTEAFF	TGTGCCAGCAGCTTACACCCGAGGGGGAACACTGAAGCTTTCTTT
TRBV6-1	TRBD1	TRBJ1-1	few	CASSYQDRGYTEAFF	TGTGCCAGCAGTTATCAGGACAGGGGCTACACTGAAGCTTTCTTT
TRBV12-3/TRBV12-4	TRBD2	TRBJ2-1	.	CASKTLAGGYNEQFF	TGTGCCAGCAAAACACTAGCGGGAGGGTACAATGAGCAGTTCTTC
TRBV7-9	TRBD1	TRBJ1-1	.	CAILQGRDTEAFF	TGTGCCATCCTACAGGGGCGCGACACTGAAGCTTTCTTT
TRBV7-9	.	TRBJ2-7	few	CASSVNGQGLQSYEQYF	TGTGCCAGCAGCGTCAATGGGCAGGGATTACAGTCCTACGAGCAGTACTTC
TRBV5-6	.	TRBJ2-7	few	CASSLGWGAYEQYF	TGTGCCAGCAGCTTGGGTTGGGGGGCCTACGAGCAGTACTTC
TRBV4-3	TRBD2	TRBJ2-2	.	CASSQEVGGRGTSGTGELFF	TGCGCCAGCAGCCAAGAAGTAGGGGGTAGGGGGACTAGTGGAACCGGGGAGCTGTTTTTT
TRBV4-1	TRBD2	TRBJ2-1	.	CASSQEPGRVNEQFF	TGCGCCAGCAGCCAAGAACCGGGGAGGGTGAATGAGCAGTTCTTC
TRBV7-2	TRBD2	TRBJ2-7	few	CASSLGLATYEQYF	TGTGCCAGCAGCTTGGGACTAGCCACCTACGAGCAGTACTTC
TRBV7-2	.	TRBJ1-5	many	CASSSPPGMGQPQHF	TGTGCCAGCAGTTCCCCCCCCGGGATGGGCCAGCCCCAGCATTTT
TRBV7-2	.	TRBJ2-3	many	CASSPVTSTDTQYF	TGTGCCAGCAGCCCTGTGACTAGCACAGATACGCAGTATTTT
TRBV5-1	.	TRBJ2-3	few	CASSLESGGTDTQYF	TGCGCCAGCAGCTTGGAGAGCGGAGGCACAGATACGCAGTATTTT
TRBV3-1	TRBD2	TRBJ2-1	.	CASSRAGVNEQFF	TGTGCCAGCAGCCGAGCGGGGGTCAATGAGCAGTTCTTC
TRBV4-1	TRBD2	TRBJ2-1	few	CASSQGTSGMRSEQFF	TGCGCCAGCAGCCAAGGGACTAGCGGGATGAGATCTGAGCAGTTCTTC
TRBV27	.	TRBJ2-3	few	CASSLKPSTDTQYF	TGTGCCAGCAGTTTAAAACCGAGCACAGATACGCAGTATTTT
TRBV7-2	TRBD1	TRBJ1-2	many	CASSFKQGAYGYTF	TGTGCCAGCAGCTTTAAACAGGGGGCCTATGGCTACACCTTC
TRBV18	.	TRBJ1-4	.	CASSPSETNEKLFF	TGTGCCAGCTCACCATCCGAGACTAATGAAAAACTGTTTTTT